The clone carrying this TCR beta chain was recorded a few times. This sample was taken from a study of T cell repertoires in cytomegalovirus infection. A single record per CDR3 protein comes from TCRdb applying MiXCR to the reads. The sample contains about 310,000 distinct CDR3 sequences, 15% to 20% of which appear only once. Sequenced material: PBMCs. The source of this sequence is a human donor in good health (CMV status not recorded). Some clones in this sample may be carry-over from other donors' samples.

CDR3 amino acids: CASSLATGPYGYTF. For the CDR3, the DNA is TGTGCCAGCAGTTTAGCGACAGGGCCCTATGGCTACACCTTC. The chain carries TRBV28 and TRBJ1-2; 7 bases fit TRBD1. This CDR3 is 14 amino acids long. Germline CDR1 is MDHEN and CDR2 is SYDVKM. Germline trimming cut 2 bases from V and 4 bases from J; bases unmatched to any gene: 4.